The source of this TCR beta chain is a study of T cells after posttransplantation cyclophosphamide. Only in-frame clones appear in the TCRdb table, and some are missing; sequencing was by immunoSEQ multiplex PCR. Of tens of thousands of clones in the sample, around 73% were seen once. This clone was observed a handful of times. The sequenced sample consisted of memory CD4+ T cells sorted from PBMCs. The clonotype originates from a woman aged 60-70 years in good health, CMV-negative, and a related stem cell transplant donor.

The CDR3 region is CASSPNKNEQFF. Written as DNA, the CDR3 is TGTGCCAGCAGCCCTAATAAGAATGAGCAGTTCTTC. V and J are TRBV28 and TRBJ2-1, with unresolved D. Trimming stripped 6 bases from V and 7 bases from J, with 10 bases between. This CDR3 region has 12 residues. CDR1 and CDR2 from the germline V gene are MDHEN and SYDVKM.